This record covers a single T cell receptor (beta chain). This clonotype has a handful of counts. Its antigen remains undetermined. Qualities for individual bases were not recorded, and no much larger clone is one base off. Library generation was performed with PCR. The data were produced on an Illumina HiSeq 2500. TCR library preparation used molecular barcoding, with unique molecular identifiers applied to normalize quantification of the TCRbeta repertoire. TCRdb ran its own pipeline on the public reads, namely fastp trimming at Q25 and MiXCR clone calling, and kept in-frame beta chains. Here each entry gathers all rows of one CDR3 protein and keeps the most common genes and DNA. The sample table lists hundreds of thousands of distinct CDR3 sequences, roughly 15% of them with a count of one. The top ten constitute about 4.5% of the sample. V lost 8 bases and J lost 2 bases, and the count of bases not matched to a germline gene is 0. The germline V gene (reference sequence) specifies SEHNR as CDR1 and FQNEAQ as CDR2. The cysteine opens and the phenylalanine closes a CDR3 of 12 amino acids. The kept DNA is CDR3 alone, 36 bases in frame from the first base.

The sample originates from a study of T-cell reconstitution after alpha-beta-depleted transplantation in children (dated by TCRdb to the mid-2010s). A note on the overall study: T-cell immune reconstitution after TCRalphabeta/CD19-depleted allogeneic hematopoietic cell transplantation in children was quantitatively tracked in the study by means of TCR repertoire profiling.

This sequence uses TRBV7-9 and TRBJ1-5; TRBD1 agrees with 7 junctional bases. This sample comprised PBMCs, obtained from the stem cell graft. The clonotype comes from a human donor who donated a stem cell graft to a child with Fanconi anemia. The bases are TGTGCCAGCGGACAGGGCAATCAGCCCCAGCATTTT. Translated, it gives CASGQGNQPQHF. The full variable domain, with segments outside the CDR3 supplied by the reference TRBV7-9 and TRBJ1-5 proteins, appears as DTGVSQNPRHKITKRGQNVTFRCDPISEHNRLYWYRQTLGQGPEFLTYFQNEAQLEKSRLLSDRFSAERPKGSFSTLEIQRTEQGDSAMYLCASGQGNQPQHFGDGTRLSIL.